This TCR beta chain is from a study of blood T cell repertoires in COVID-19. Study-wide background: The analysed material was cDNA or gDNA that came from T cells, B-cell-depleted T cells, or PBMCs.

This CDR3 is built from 13 residues. The V and J ends lost 5 bases and 7 bases respectively, with 12 bases between them. Germline V gene sequence: CDR1 SGHVS, CDR2 FQNEAQ. The repertoire was sequenced with immunoSEQ multiplex PCR; TCRdb's copy has only in-frame clones and lacks some. The sample lists over 100,000 clones; about 85% were seen once. The receptor comes from a man aged 35 to 55 with acute or convalescent COVID-19. The chain joins TRBV7-8 to TRBJ2-1; tentatively, D is TRBD2 (5 bases). Sequences were obtained from peripheral blood. In nucleotides, the CDR3 is TGTGCCAGCAGCCCGGGGATATCGAATGAGCAGTTCTTC. Its protein is CASSPGISNEQFF.